This T cell receptor beta chain is from a study of cytotoxic CD8 clonotypes in ibrutinib-treated CLL (dated by TCRdb to the early 2020s). About the investigation overall: The cohort had 11 relapsed/refractory and around 14 treatment-naive patients; some 17 were IGHV unmutated. Responses were partial in approximately 24 patients and complete in 2; after median approximately 67 months follow-up, around 15 stayed in remission and about 12 progressed. Samples at response were collected after a median of about 11 months of treatment, with a range of about 6 to 40 months. On average, each sample yielded about 260,000 productive templates and roughly 95,000 productive rearrangements. Of the roughly 86 participants in the trial, about two dozen had longitudinal samples available. Cryopreserved peripheral blood mononuclear cells were obtained prior to treatment, at the time of response, and at either disease progression or sustained remission. Patients were still on ibrutinib when every remission and progressive disease sample was collected.

In light of the paper, this sample's time point label describes: less than 30 months on ibrutinib. Around 2 micrograms of genomic DNA were extracted from cryopreserved PBMCs for TCR beta library preparation. Longitudinal blood samples from CLL patients on ibrutinib monotherapy underwent high-throughput TCR beta sequencing. The patients took part in an open-label, single-center phase 2 trial of ibrutinib monotherapy. Overall study outcomes, separate from this receptor: Lymph node repertoires were not examined, and the timing of sampling was not matched between patients in sustained remission and those whose disease progressed. At baseline, clonality was higher than in age-matched healthy donors and showed a strong correlation with circulating CD8+ T-cell counts. Public clonotypes were rare and either shrank or stayed stable during treatment, and the rise in clonality at ibrutinib response reflected expansion of private clonotypes. Clonality rose at ibrutinib response, remained stable during sustained remission, and dropped back toward baseline at progression.

On a MiSeq, deep resolution sequencing aimed for a depth between 1 in 1 million and 1 in 200,000 T cells, with each clonotype covered 10x on average. The immunoSEQ hsTCRB Kit was used to generate the TCR beta libraries. For the original study's pipeline: The data were analyzed with ImmunoSEQ Analyzer and ImmunoSEQ Data Assistant, and V, D and J gene assignments followed IMGT definitions. Clonality, with values ranging from 0 to 1, was calculated as one minus the normalized Shannon entropy of productive rearrangement frequencies. Only overrepresented clonotypes making up at least 0.05% of the repertoire of each patient were included in the public clonotype analysis. Repertoires from about a dozen age-matched healthy donors in immuneACCESS were used as clonality controls. The immuneACCESS repertoire file appears here via TCRdb, limited to in-frame rearrangements. These files lack a portion of the clones; in checked studies, under half of the deficit traces to unresolved V genes, and the cause of the others is not known. That table is the source of V, J and clone size, and D and trimming were worked out from the DNA. This sample holds hundreds of thousands of clones; 70% were observed only once. The ten biggest clones cover roughly 14% of the sample.

Worth noting for this clone: Its cognate antigen has yet to be identified. Base quality data are lacking; no much larger clone is found one base away.

The source of this sequence is a human donor with chronic lymphocytic leukemia. Sequencing was performed on PBMCs, taken after 24 months of ibrutinib treatment.

CDR3 sequence: CASSEGTGTNEKLFF. The bases read TGCGCCAGCAGTGAGGGCACAGGGACGAATGAAAAACTGTTTTTT. The rearranged chain carries TRBV10-2 and TRBJ1-4; possibly the D gene is TRBD1, per 6 matching bases. V is cut by 2 bases and J by 5 bases, and the space between the germline ends is 12 bases. From the cysteine up to the phenylalanine, the CDR3 has a length of 15 residues. The retained sequence is limited to the CDR3, 45 bases, with the frame set at the first base. The germline V gene provides CDR1 WSHSY and CDR2 SAAADI.